Below are 14 T cell receptor beta chains sequenced from a single sample in a study of CD8+ T cells in alopecia areata (dated by TCRdb to 2016 to 2018). The library was produced with the immunoSEQ multiplex PCR assay. RNA was extracted from all samples and reverse transcribed into cDNA as template for TCR sequencing. The immuneACCESS repertoire file appears here via TCRdb, limited to in-frame rearrangements. These files lack a portion of the clones; in checked studies, under half of the deficit traces to unresolved V genes, and the cause of the others is not known. Here the sample has 85,000 to 95,000 clones; just over 70% occur a single time. Approximately 15% of the sample belongs to the ten largest clones. This sample's treatment or condition label indicates: oral pan-JAK inhibitor, 5-10 mg twice daily. The sequencing used CD8+ T cells sorted from blood, collected around week 42, from a patient treated with tofacitinib. The receptors shown here come from a human donor with alopecia areata.

J is TRBJ1-2 and V is TRBV5-4, with a weak D call TRBD1 (5 bases). The ends were cut back, 3 bases at V and 6 bases at J, with 12 bases in the middle. This CDR3 is 13 amino acids long. Germline CDR1 and CDR2: SGHNT and YYREEE (reference sequence). CDR3 DNA: TGTGCCAGCAGCTATCCCGACAGTAATGGCTACACCTTC. The encoded protein is CASSYPDSNGYTF.

The rearrangement joins TRBV30 to TRBJ1-1, with D possibly being TRBD1 (5 bases). CDR1 is GTSNPN, CDR2 SVGIG, per germline (reference sequence). V was cut by 0 bases and J by 5 bases, with 10 bases left in between. This CDR3 is 13 amino acids long. CDR3 nucleotide sequence: TGTGCCTGGAGTGTTGGGGGAGGAACTGAAGCTTTCTTT. As protein: CAWSVGGGTEAFF.

The rearrangement links TRBV7-2 to TRBJ1-1; D is unresolved. The V end lost 4 bases, the J end lost 0 bases, and 15 bases lay between the germline ends. The CDR3 covers 16 residues. Per the germline V gene, CDR1 is SGHTA and CDR2 is FQGNSA. The CDR3 spells CASSSSRFLLNTEAFF. For the CDR3, the DNA is TGTGCCAGCAGCTCGTCGCGGTTTCTACTGAACACTGAAGCTTTCTTT. The full variable domain, with the rest looked up from reference TRBV7-2 and TRBJ1-1, is GAGVSQSPSNKVTEKGKDVELRCDPISGHTALYWYRQSLGQGLEFLIYFQGNSAPDKSGLPSDRFSAERTGGSVSTLTIQRTQQEDSAVYLCASSSSRFLLNTEAFFGQGTRLTVV.

The chain carries TRBV4-3 and TRBJ2-3, with D maybe TRBD2 (5 bases). The ends were cut back, 0 bases at V and 6 bases at J, with 13 bases in the middle. Per the germline V gene, CDR1 is LGHNA and CDR2 is YSLEER. This CDR3 contains 15 residues. The CDR3 bases are TGCGCCAGCAGCCAAGATTCAGCGGATAGGGATACGCAGTATTTT. It yields the protein CASSQDSADRDTQYF.

The V gene is TRBV30, the J gene TRBJ2-3, with 8 positions matching TRBD2. Germline V CDR1 and CDR2: GTSNPN, SVGIG (reference sequence). V lost 0 bases to trimming and J lost 2 bases; unmatched junction nucleotides: 10. The CDR3 runs to 17 residues. Written as DNA, the CDR3 is TGTGCCTGGAGTGTCGGGTCCGGAGCGGGGGACACAGATACGCAGTATTTT. This gives the protein CAWSVGSGAGDTDTQYF.

The chain has TRBV2 and TRBJ1-2, with 7 nucleotides matching TRBD1. V lost 6 bases to trimming and J lost 4 bases; unmatched junction nucleotides: 14. The CDR3 covers 16 residues. The V gene's germline CDR1 is SNHLY and CDR2 FYNNEI. In DNA form, the CDR3 reads TGTGCCAGCAGGGACCCACAAGGGGGCTCGGGCTATGGCTACACCTTC. It yields the protein CASRDPQGGSGYGYTF.

The V and J genes are TRBV12-5 and TRBJ2-5, with D perhaps being TRBD1 or TRBD2 (5 bases each). Trimming left V 3 bases short and J 4 bases short, with 12 bases between. Germline CDR1 and CDR2: LGHNT and FRNRAP. The CDR3 totals 14 residues. CDR3 protein: CASGLARGGETQYF. The CDR3 DNA is TGTGCTAGTGGTTTAGCTCGGGGCGGAGAGACCCAGTACTTC. Filled out from reference TRBV12-5 and TRBJ2-5, the complete variable domain reads DARVTQTPRHKVTEMGQEVTMRCQPILGHNTVFWYRQTMMQGLELLAYFRNRAPLDDSGMPKDRFSAEMPDATLATLKIQPSEPRDSAVYFCASGLARGGETQYFGPGTRLLVL.

The table lists this clone with a count of one. The chain joins TRBV7-6 to TRBJ2-5, with no clear D. The CDR3 covers 13 residues. Germline-derived CDR1 and CDR2 are SGHVS and FNYEAQ. V was trimmed by 2 bases and J by 4 bases, leaving 8 bases between them. The CDR3 reads CASSLNDGETQYF. For the CDR3, the DNA is TGTGCCAGCAGCTTAAATGATGGAGAGACCCAGTACTTC.

This clone came up once. The J gene is TRBJ2-1, the V gene TRBV5-1, with 8 bases aligning to TRBD1. V was clipped by 5 bases and J by 10 bases; unmatched bases: 17. This CDR3 spans 16 amino acids. Per the germline V gene, CDR1 is SGHRS and CDR2 is YFSETQ. CDR3 protein: CASRASPGQVVLEQFF. CDR3 sequence (DNA): TGCGCCAGCAGAGCATCTCCGGGACAGGTGGTGTTGGAGCAGTTCTTC.

The chain combines TRBV29-1 with TRBJ1-1; no definite D call. Germline CDR1 and CDR2: SQVTM and ANQGSEA. The length of the CDR3 is 14 residues. V lost 3 bases, J lost 1 base, and 12 bases lay in between. The CDR3 DNA is TGCAGCGTTGAGTTTGGGCAAACGAACACTGAAGCTTTCTTT. The encoded protein is CSVEFGQTNTEAFF.

The chain uses TRBV4-3 and TRBJ2-2; D is perhaps TRBD2 (5 bases). The CDR3 runs 14 residues. Trimming removed 0 bases from V and 7 bases from J, with 9 bases in between. In germline, CDR1 is LGHNA, CDR2 YSLEER. The chain's CDR3 is CASSQDGGVGELFF. CDR3 sequence (DNA): TGCGCCAGCAGCCAAGATGGAGGAGTCGGGGAGCTGTTTTTT.

The V and J genes are TRBV28 and TRBJ2-7; a possible D gene is TRBD2 (5 bases). Per the germline V gene, CDR1 is MDHEN and CDR2 is SYDVKM. This CDR3 contains 14 residues. With 5 bases removed from V and 0 bases from J, the gap between germline ends came to 11 bases. CDR3 protein: CASSDIGGSYEQYF. The CDR3 DNA reads TGTGCCAGCAGTGACATAGGAGGCTCCTACGAGCAGTACTTC.

This clone has more than one count but fewer than ten. The J gene is TRBJ2-5, the V gene TRBV28; maybe TRBD1 (5 bases). Germline V CDR1 and CDR2: MDHEN, SYDVKM. This CDR3 contains 20 residues. The V gene lost 5 bases and the J gene lost 5 bases, with 33 bases spanning the gap. DNA for the CDR3: TGTGCCAGCAGTCTCTCAAATCCGAGACAGAAGAAAGACGACACGGAGACCCAGTACTTC. Its protein is CASSLSNPRQKKDDTETQYF. The variable domain in full, completed from reference TRBV28 and TRBJ2-5, reads DVKVTQSSRYLVKRTGEKVFLECVQDMDHENMFWYRQDPGLGLRLIYFSYDVKMKEKGDIPEGYSVSREKKERFSLILESASTNQTSMYLCASSLSNPRQKKDDTETQYFGPGTRLLVL.

This clone was seen only once. This chain links TRBV30 with TRBJ2-1; perhaps TRBD2 as D (5 bases). V was clipped by 0 bases and J by 5 bases, with 8 bases between them. Germline CDR1 and CDR2: GTSNPN and SVGIG (reference sequence). The CDR3 runs 13 residues. In DNA, the CDR3 is TGTGCCTGGAGTGTACACGGGGACAATGAGCAGTTCTTC. Its protein is CAWSVHGDNEQFF.